The 27 T cell receptor beta chains below come from one sample, sequenced in a study of shared clonotypes between healthy human individuals (dated by TCRdb to about 2020). Library preparation was by the immunoSEQ multiplex PCR assay. TCRdb took over this immuneACCESS table, retaining in-frame rearrangements with V and J assigned. Such tables are incomplete; in checked studies, under half of the missing clones stem from an unresolved V gene, and the remainder is unexplained. Within this sample are about 490,000 clones, with 70% to 85% of them counted one time only. In total, the top ten clones hold 12% of the sample. Sequencing was performed on PBMCs. Receptors originate from a woman between 40 and 50 years old in good health. Some clones in this sample may be carry-over from other donors' samples.

With respect to this clone: A read error may produce the germline difference seen at one junction end. V is TRBV2 and J is TRBJ2-6, with TRBD2 matching over 12 bases. Germline lookup yields CDR1 SNHLY and CDR2 FYNNEI. The CDR3 runs 18 residues. The CDR3 nucleotides read TGTGCCAGCAGGGCGACTAGCGGGGGAACCTCTGGGGCCAACGTCCCGACTTTC. This translates into CASRATSGGTSGANVPTF.

The CDR3 sequence: CASSRPGAGETQYF. CDR3 in DNA: TGTGCCAGCAGTCGCCCGGGGGCGGGGGAGACCCAGTACTTC. V usage is TRBV6-5 and J usage is TRBJ2-5, with D perhaps being TRBD1 or TRBD2 (6 bases each). Trimming took off 5 bases at V and 5 bases at J, with 15 bases between the two ends. Germline values: CDR1 MNHEY, CDR2 SVGAGI. There are 14 residues in the CDR3.

A few counts support this clone. The chain joins TRBV28 to TRBJ2-3; a possible D gene is TRBD2 (6 bases). V was shortened by 7 bases and J by 1 base, with 18 bases between the two germline ends. The germline V gene has CDR1 MDHEN and CDR2 SYDVKM. The CDR3 sequence is 16 residues long. The CDR3 here is CASTPLAGLGTDTQYF. The DNA of the CDR3 is TGTGCCAGCACCCCGCTGGCGGGATTGGGCACAGATACGCAGTATTTT. Filled out from reference TRBV28 and TRBJ2-3, the complete variable domain reads DVKVTQSSRYLVKRTGEKVFLECVQDMDHENMFWYRQDPGLGLRLIYFSYDVKMKEKGDIPEGYSVSREKKERFSLILESASTNQTSMYLCASTPLAGLGTDTQYFGPGTRLTVL.

CDR3 sequence reads: CAWSQGLAGTYEQYF. CDR3 DNA: TGTGCCTGGAGTCAGGGACTAGCGGGAACCTACGAGCAGTACTTC. This chain connects TRBV30 to TRBJ2-7; 13 bases fit TRBD2. The germline V gene encodes CDR1 GTSNPN and CDR2 SVGIG (reference sequence). V dropped 2 bases and J dropped 2; count of bases not matched to a gene: 3. CDR3 length: 15 residues.

The V and J genes are TRBV5-1 and TRBJ1-4; D is unclear. Germline CDR1 SGHRS, CDR2 YFSETQ. V was shortened by 0 bases and J by 1 base, with 16 bases between the two germline ends. This CDR3 comprises 18 residues. CDR3 sequence reads: CASSLAREHSLTNEKLFF. For the CDR3, the DNA is TGCGCCAGCAGCTTGGCCCGGGAGCACAGTTTAACTAATGAAAAACTGTTTTTT.

The rearrangement uses TRBV4-3 and TRBJ2-4; D may be TRBD1 (5 bases). The CDR3 totals 19 residues. Germline CDR1 LGHNA, CDR2 YSLEER. V lost 2 bases and J 0 bases, leaving 20 bases between the germline ends. Written as DNA, the CDR3 is TGCGCCAGCAGCCAATTTCAGGCGGCGCAGGGCCTAGCCAAAAACATTCAGTACTTC. This gives the protein CASSQFQAAQGLAKNIQYF.

V and J are TRBV21-1 and TRBJ2-2; the table names TRBD2, a call not compared with the DNA. TRBV21-1 is a pseudogene segment. This CDR3 is built from 20 residues. This CDR3 reads CASSKELRLAGHGRTGELFF. Written as DNA, the CDR3 is TGTGCCAGCAGCAAAGAATTGAGACTAGCGGGACACGGGCGCACCGGGGAGCTGTTTTTT.

This clone was found once. This sample includes further DNA sequences coding for the same CDR3. The chain couples TRBV6-5 to TRBJ2-5, with TRBD1 identical over 8 bases. The DNA end is more similar to TRBJ2-7, so the J call may be wrong. CDR1 and CDR2 from the germline V gene are MNHEY and SVGAGI. The CDR3 is 15 amino acids. The CDR3 loop is CASSYSPQGGYEQYF. The CDR3 DNA sequence: TGTGCCAGCAGTTACTCACCACAGGGGGGATACGAGCAGTACTTC.

The chain joins TRBV5-1 to TRBJ2-1, with D perhaps matching TRBD2 (5 bases). CDR1 and CDR2 from the germline V gene are SGHRS and YFSETQ. CDR3 length: 14 residues. Trimming cost V 3 bases and J 5 bases, with 12 bases left between them. CDR3 DNA: TGCGCCAGCAGCTCGGACTCGACCGACAATGAGCAGTTCTTC. Protein product: CASSSDSTDNEQFF. The full variable domain, in which reference TRBV5-1 and TRBJ2-1 provide the parts outside the CDR3, is KAGVTQTPRYLIKTRGQQVTLSCSPISGHRSVSWYQQTPGQGLQFLFEYFSETQRNKGNFPGRFSGRQFSNSRSEMNVSTLELGDSALYLCASSSDSTDNEQFFGPGTRLTVL.

This clone occurred once. The chain recombines TRBV15 with TRBJ1-4; tentative D call: TRBD1 (6 bases). Germline V CDR1 and CDR2: LNHNV, YYDKDF (reference sequence). V lost 3 bases and J lost 6, with 17 bases in between. This CDR3 is built from 16 residues. Here the CDR3 DNA reads TGTGCCACCAGCAGGCAAGGGGGGGGAGGAGATGAAAAACTGTTTTTT. It yields the protein CATSRQGGGGDEKLFF.

The sample holds one count of this clone. The chain couples TRBV2 to TRBJ2-3; 9 nucleotides agree with TRBD1. CDR3 length equals 20 residues. V dropped 9 bases and J dropped 1; count of bases not matched to a gene: 23. The germline V gene encodes CDR1 SNHLY and CDR2 FYNNEI. CDR3 loop: CASRQRRDRAGARGTDTQYF. The DNA for the CDR3 is TGTGCCAGTAGACAACGCCGGGACAGGGCGGGAGCCAGAGGCACAGATACGCAGTATTTT.

The chain carries TRBV6-1 and TRBJ2-3; TRBD1 matches 9 bases. This CDR3 is 17 amino acids long. V gave up 0 bases and J gave up 5 bases; unmatched junction bases: 9. The germline CDR1 and CDR2 sequences are MNHNS and SASEGT. CDR3 DNA: TGTGCCAGCAGTGAAGCGTGGGACAGGGAGGTTGGAGATACGCAGTATTTT. This codes for CASSEAWDREVGDTQYF.

Worth noting for this clone: The same CDR3 also results from other DNA sequences found in this sample. The chain carries TRBV5-1 and TRBJ2-3; 11 bases match TRBD2. CDR3 size: 15 residues. V lost 1 base, J lost 3 bases, and 1 base stayed unmatched. CDR1 SGHRS and CDR2 YFSETQ come from the germline V gene. CDR3: CASSLTSGRTDTQYF. For the CDR3, the DNA is TGCGCCAGCAGCTTGACTAGCGGGAGAACAGATACGCAGTATTTT.

In regard to this clone: At one end the junction does not follow the germline gene, possibly because of a read error. This chain joins TRBV6-4 and TRBJ1-5, with D unresolved. CDR3 length equals 15 residues. Germline loops: CDR1 MRHNA, CDR2 SNTAGT. The CDR3 is CASSYSSSPNQPQHF. The CDR3 nucleotides are TGTGCCAGCAGTTACTCGAGCAGTCCAAATCAGCCCCAGCATTTT.

V and J are TRBV2 and TRBJ2-5; 12 bases align to TRBD2. Germline V gene sequence: CDR1 SNHLY, CDR2 FYNNEI. After removal of 8 bases from V and 0 bases from J, the junction contained 4 bases not matched to a gene. The CDR3 sequence is 15 residues long. The CDR3 coding sequence is TGTGCCAGCGGGGGGACTAGCGGGTACCAAGAGACCCAGTACTTC. Translating gives CASGGTSGYQETQYF.

V and J are TRBV7-2 and TRBJ2-5; D is tentatively TRBD1 or TRBD2 (6 bases each). Deletions cut 5 bases from V and 5 bases from J, with 15 bases between. Germline V gene sequence: CDR1 SGHTA, CDR2 FQGNSA. CDR3 length: 14 amino acids. The CDR3 DNA follows: TGTGCCAGCAGCCCTTCCCGGGGGCCGGAGACCCAGTACTTC. This sequence encodes CASSPSRGPETQYF. The variable domain in full, completed from reference TRBV7-2 and TRBJ2-5, reads GAGVSQSPSNKVTEKGKDVELRCDPISGHTALYWYRQSLGQGLEFLIYFQGNSAPDKSGLPSDRFSAERTGGSVSTLTIQRTQQEDSAVYLCASSPSRGPETQYFGPGTRLLVL.

The gene calls are TRBV5-5 and TRBJ1-1; 11 nucleotides line up with TRBD1. The CDR3 contains 15 residues. V lost 4 bases and J lost 3; bases outside the gene matches: 5. Germline V gene data show CDR1 as SGHKS and CDR2 as YYEKEE (reference sequence). The CDR3 loop reads CASSPRGQGDTEAFF. As DNA, the CDR3 is TGTGCCAGCAGCCCCCGGGGACAGGGGGACACTGAAGCTTTCTTT.

V and J are TRBV7-8 and TRBJ2-3; the D is unclear. V shed 3 bases and J shed 0 bases, with 7 bases lying between them. Germline loops: CDR1 SGHVS, CDR2 FQNEAQ. The CDR3 is 14 residues long. CDR3 coding DNA: TGTGCCAGCAGCTTCTTTGGTAGCACAGATACGCAGTATTTT. Protein: CASSFFGSTDTQYF. Full variable domain (remainder filled in from reference TRBV7-8 and TRBJ2-3): GAGVSQSPRYKVAKRGQDVALRCDPISGHVSLFWYQQALGQGPEFLTYFQNEAQLDKSGLPSDRFFAERPEGSVSTLKIQRTQQEDSAVYLCASSFFGSTDTQYFGPGTRLTVL.

This chain connects TRBV9 to TRBJ2-1; 9 bases map to TRBD2. Germline V gives CDR1 SGDLS, CDR2 YYNGEE. Losses at the gene ends were 0 bases for V and 6 bases for J; bases not matched to a gene: 4. The CDR3 is 15 amino acids. CDR3 protein: CASSVVAGVGNEQFF. CDR3 sequence (DNA): TGTGCCAGCAGCGTAGTAGCGGGAGTGGGCAATGAGCAGTTCTTC.

This sequence joins TRBV18 and TRBJ2-2; D is perhaps TRBD1 or TRBD2 (5 bases each). The CDR3 sequence is 16 residues long. V lost 5 bases to trimming and J lost 0 bases, with 13 bases between them. Germline V gene lookup returns CDR1 KGHSH and CDR2 LQKENI. CDR3 protein: CASSDRGSTNTGELFF. CDR3 DNA: TGTGCCAGCTCAGATCGGGGCAGCACGAACACCGGGGAGCTGTTTTTT.

The chain recombines TRBV7-8 with TRBJ2-1; TRBD2 matches at 7 bases. Germline V gene lookup returns CDR1 SGHVS and CDR2 FQNEAQ. The ends lost 5 bases at V and 2 bases at J; junction bases unmatched: 9. The CDR3 totals 16 residues. CDR3 nucleotides: TGTGCCAGCAGCACCGAGGGGCTAGCGGCCTACAATGAGCAGTTCTTC. Encoded protein: CASSTEGLAAYNEQFF.

This clone was detected a few times. The chain couples TRBV7-2 to TRBJ2-5, with D maybe TRBD2 (6 bases). CDR1 is SGHTA, CDR2 FQGNSA, per germline. CDR3 size: 13 residues. Between the trimmed V and J ends, which lost 0 bases and 9 bases, there was a span of 11 bases. CDR3 DNA: TGTGCCAGCAGCTTAGCTAGGAGGGAGGCCCAGTACTTC. This translates into CASSLARREAQYF.

V is TRBV7-2 and J is TRBJ2-7; D might be TRBD1 (5 bases). The CDR3 totals 16 residues. Looked up from germline, CDR1 is SGHTA and CDR2 is FQGNSA. The V gene lost 5 bases and the J gene lost 2 bases, with 19 bases spanning the gap. The CDR3 loop reads CASSPFGRALTYEQYF. In DNA form, the CDR3 reads TGTGCCAGCAGCCCATTTGGCAGGGCCTTAACCTACGAGCAGTACTTC.

As DNA, the CDR3 is TGTGCCAGCAGCCCACCCGGGACAGCGAGGGACAATGAGCAGTTCTTC. As protein: CASSPPGTARDNEQFF. V usage is TRBV7-9 and J usage is TRBJ2-1; 7 bases line up with TRBD1. The CDR3 length is 16 residues. Germline CDR1 SEHNR, CDR2 FQNEAQ (reference sequence). With 5 bases clipped from V and 5 bases from J, the junction kept 12 bases outside the gene matches.

This clone occurred a few times. This chain links TRBV15 with TRBJ2-5; D unclear. Germline values: CDR1 LNHNV, CDR2 YYDKDF (reference sequence). The V end was cut by 7 bases, the J end by 2 bases, with 8 bases between. This CDR3 comprises 12 residues. The CDR3 sequence: CATNIEQETQYF. CDR3 in DNA: TGTGCCACCAATATTGAGCAAGAGACCCAGTACTTC.

This clone is a singleton in its sample. The chain has TRBV28 and TRBJ2-3; D is possibly TRBD1 (5 bases). The CDR3 covers 13 residues. Trimming pared 4 bases from V and 0 bases from J, leaving 5 bases between. Germline-derived CDR1 and CDR2 are MDHEN and SYDVKM. The CDR3 DNA is TGTGCCAGCAGTTGGGGCAGCACAGATACGCAGTATTTT. Residues: CASSWGSTDTQYF.

The genes are TRBV5-6 and TRBJ2-7; D remains unclear. The V and J ends lost 1 base and 6 bases respectively, with 11 bases between them. CDR1 is SGHDT and CDR2 is YYEEEE in the germline V gene. The CDR3 is 13 amino acids. The CDR3 sequence: CASSLLSGPEQYF. CDR3 in DNA: TGTGCCAGCAGCTTGTTATCGGGTCCCGAGCAGTACTTC. The full variable domain, rest sourced from reference TRBV5-6 and TRBJ2-7, is DAGVTQSPTHLIKTRGQQVTLRCSPKSGHDTVSWYQQALGQGPQFIFQYYEEEERQRGNFPDRFSGHQFPNYSSELNVNALLLGDSALYLCASSLLSGPEQYFGPGTRLTVT.